Listed below are T cell receptor beta chains from one sample, sequenced in a study of Graves' ophthalmopathy and Graves' hyperthyroidism. A single record per CDR3 protein comes from TCRdb applying MiXCR to the multiplex PCR reads. Among over a million distinct CDR3 sequences listed, about two fifths were seen once. Sample: peripheral blood or thyroid tissue (not recorded which). These receptors all come from an adult man with Graves' hyperthyroidism. Each CDR3 is given with its conserved first and last residue. Fields, in order: clone size, D gene, J gene, V gene, CDR3 DNA, CDR3 protein. D genes are given only for firm matches. Not all rows give a size; the values are once, few, many and, for expanded clones, a class.

-	-	TRBJ1-5	TRBV28	TGTGCCAGCAGTCCCCCCAGAGGGAGCAATCAGCCCCAGCATTTT	CASSPPRGSNQPQHF
-	TRBD1	TRBJ1-2	TRBV10-3	TGTGTCAGCAACCGGGACAGGGATAACTATGGCTACACCTTC	CVSNRDRDNYGYTF
many	TRBD1	TRBJ2-7	TRBV11-2	TGTGCCAGCAAATGGACAGGGCAATCCTACGAGCAGTACTTC	CASKWTGQSYEQYF
-	-	TRBJ1-1	TRBV7-9	TGTGCCAGCAGCCCACCCGGGAAACCTGAAGCTTTCTTT	CASSPPGKPEAFF
-	-	TRBJ1-5	TRBV4-3	TGCGCCAGCAGCCAAGATTGGGCAGCAAATAGCAATCAGCCCCAGCATTTT	CASSQDWAANSNQPQHF
-	-	TRBJ1-4	TRBV6-5	TGTGCCAGCAGTTACCTTCAATCCGGTGGGGAAAAACTGTTTTTT	CASSYLQSGGEKLFF
-	-	TRBJ1-3	TRBV5-6	TGTGCCAGCAGCTCGCCCGGGGCCCCCCACGGAAACACCATATATTTT	CASSSPGAPHGNTIYF
many	TRBD1	TRBJ2-7	TRBV9	TGTGCCAGCAGCCCTCCCAGGGGACAGGACTACGAGCAGTACTTC	CASSPPRGQDYEQYF
-	-	TRBJ2-2	TRBV15	TGTGCCACCCTCGACGTACTTGGGACTTCTAACACCGGGGAGCTGTTTTTT	CATLDVLGTSNTGELFF
-	-	TRBJ1-4	TRBV6-2/TRBV6-3	TGTGCCACCTCACCCGGATCAGGATTTTCGACTAATGAAAAACTGTTTTTT	CATSPGSGFSTNEKLFF
many	-	TRBJ1-2	TRBV6-5	TGTGCCAGCAGTTACTCGAGGGGCTATAACTATGGCTACACCTTC	CASSYSRGYNYGYTF
-	TRBD2	TRBJ2-7	TRBV2	TGTGCCAGCAGTTACTCCCAGGGACAGATGACTAGCGGGAGCTACGAGCAGTACTTC	CASSYSQGQMTSGSYEQYF
-	-	TRBJ2-6	TRBV12-3/TRBV12-4	TGTGCCAGCAGTTATTTCCTGGGCGGAGGATCTGGGGCCAACGTCCTGACTTTC	CASSYFLGGGSGANVLTF
few	TRBD1	TRBJ1-5	TRBV4-1	TGCGCCAGCAGCCAGGGGACAGATTATAGCAATCAGCCCCAGCATTTT	CASSQGTDYSNQPQHF
many	-	TRBJ1-1	TRBV6-2/TRBV6-3	TGTGCCAGCAGTTACTTCGGTGAAGCTTTCTTT	CASSYFGEAFF
many	-	TRBJ1-5	TRBV4-1	TGCGCCAGCAGCCAAGATCGGGCGGCATTGCATTTT	CASSQDRAALHF
once	TRBD1	TRBJ1-5	TRBV19	TGTGCCAGTAGACCGGGGGACAGGGGGAATCAGCCCCAGCATTTT	CASRPGDRGNQPQHF
many	-	TRBJ1-5	TRBV7-2	TGTGCCAGCAGCTTAGAGCACAGTCGCAATCAGCCCCAGCATTTT	CASSLEHSRNQPQHF
-	-	TRBJ1-6	TRBV6-4	TGTGCCAGCCCCGAAGAGGGAAAAATCTCGGTTTCACCCCTCCACTTT	CASPEEGKISVSPLHF
many	TRBD1	TRBJ2-7	TRBV2	TGTGCCAGCAGGACCACAGGGACAGGGGGACTCTACGAGCAGTACTTC	CASRTTGTGGLYEQYF
-	-	TRBJ2-2	TRBV29-1	TGCAGCGTTTGGGCCCTTGGAAGTTCGAACACCGGGGAGCTGTTTTTT	CSVWALGSSNTGELFF
-	-	TRBJ1-1	TRBV12-3/TRBV12-4	TGTGCCAGCAGTTTGGCAAAGACTGAAGCTTTCTTT	CASSLAKTEAFF
few	-	TRBJ2-2	TRBV24-1	TGTGCCACCGGGCAGGGGAACACCGGGGAGCTGTTTTTT	CATGQGNTGELFF
many	-	TRBJ1-1	TRBV29-1	TGCAGCGTCTATGAGATAGACAAGCGGGAAGCTTTCTTT	CSVYEIDKREAFF
few	-	TRBJ1-2	TRBV20-1	TGCAGTGCTAGAGGGGACGGATTGTGGGGTGGCTACACCTTC	CSARGDGLWGGYTF
-	TRBD2	TRBJ2-7	TRBV29-1	TGCAGCTCGGGACTAGCGGGGGTATCCTACGAGCAGTACTTC	CSSGLAGVSYEQYF
many	-	TRBJ2-2	TRBV5-1	TGCGCCAGCAGCTTCGACCAAACGAACACCGGGGAGCTGTTTTTT	CASSFDQTNTGELFF
-	-	TRBJ1-4	TRBV7-2	TGTGCCAGCAGCTCAGAGTGGGGGGGTGAAAAACTGTTTTTT	CASSSEWGGEKLFF
-	-	TRBJ1-2	TRBV11-2	TGTGCCAGCACCCCCAGTTCTAGTGGCTACACCTTC	CASTPSSSGYTF
many	TRBD1	TRBJ1-1	TRBV5-1	TGCGCCAGCAGCTCGGGTCAGGGGGCGGAAGGTGAAGCTTTCTTT	CASSSGQGAEGEAFF
-	TRBD1	TRBJ2-2	TRBV28	TGTGCCAGCAGTTCACCTAACAGGGGTCTAGCCGGGGAGCTGTTTTTT	CASSSPNRGLAGELFF
many	-	TRBJ2-7	TRBV5-4	TGTGCCAGCGGGATCGGGGGCGGGTACGAGCAGTACTTC	CASGIGGGYEQYF
-	TRBD1	TRBJ1-6	TRBV25-1	TGTGCCAGCGGTACAAGGGGGCCACCCCTCCACTTT	CASGTRGPPLHF
-	TRBD2	TRBJ2-7	TRBV20-1	TGCAGTGCGGCAAACTCCGGGACTAGCGGGATCTACGAGCAGTACTTC	CSAANSGTSGIYEQYF
once	TRBD1	TRBJ1-6	TRBV7-9	TGTGCCAGCAGCTCTCCGGGACAGGGGGTTTCTTCACCCCTCCACTTT	CASSSPGQGVSSPLHF
-	-	TRBJ2-2	TRBV7-8	TGCGCCAGCAGCCAAGAGGGACTCGCGAACACCGGGGAGCTGTTTTTT	CASSQEGLANTGELFF
-	-	TRBJ1-2	TRBV5-1	TGCGCCAGCAGCTTGGAAAGCTCTGGGGTCTATGGCTACACCTTC	CASSLESSGVYGYTF
-	TRBD2	TRBJ2-3	TRBV9	TGTGCCAGCAGCGCGGCTAGCGGATTCTACACAGATACGCAGTATTTT	CASSAASGFYTDTQYF
-	-	TRBJ1-6	TRBV13	TGTGCCAGCACCCAAGAGAGGACGGGGTATTCACCCCTCCACTTT	CASTQERTGYSPLHF
-	-	TRBJ2-7	TRBV10-3	TGTGCCATCAGTTACTCGAAGGCAGGGCCGTTTGAGCACTTC	CAISYSKAGPFEHF
-	TRBD1	TRBJ2-7	TRBV24-1	TGTGCCACCAGTGATGGGACAGGGTACTACGAGCAGTACTTC	CATSDGTGYYEQYF
-	TRBD1	TRBJ1-2	TRBV10-3	TGTGCCATCACGTCAGGGGGGTATGGCTACACCTTC	CAITSGGYGYTF
-	TRBD2	TRBJ2-1	TRBV7-8	TGTGCCAGCAGTCGGACTAGCGGGGGGCACAATGAGCAGTTCTTC	CASSRTSGGHNEQFF
-	-	TRBJ2-2	TRBV6-1	TGTGCCGAATCGGGTGGCACCGGGGAGCTGTTTTTT	CAESGGTGELFF
many	-	TRBJ2-2	TRBV20-1	TGCAGTGCTAGAGGAGCGGGCACGATTGACACCGGGGAGCTGTTTTTT	CSARGAGTIDTGELFF
-	TRBD1	TRBJ2-7	TRBV2	TGTGCCAGCAATGGACAGGGGGCGGTCTACGAGCAGTACTTC	CASNGQGAVYEQYF
-	TRBD1	TRBJ1-5	TRBV6-5	TGTGCCAGCAGCATCACACGATTGAGGACAGGGAATAGCAATCAGCCCCAGCATTTT	CASSITRLRTGNSNQPQHF
-	TRBD2	TRBJ2-7	TRBV20-1	TGCAGTGCTAGAGATACTAGCGGGAGATTGTACGAGCAGTACTTC	CSARDTSGRLYEQYF
few	TRBD1	TRBJ2-7	TRBV20-1	TGCAGTGCTAGAGTCTTTACCGACAGGGCCTCCTACGAGCAGTACTTC	CSARVFTDRASYEQYF
many	-	TRBJ1-5	TRBV20-1	TGCAGTGCTAGAGAAGGGGCTAATAGCAATCAGCCCCAGCATTTT	CSAREGANSNQPQHF
many	-	TRBJ2-5	TRBV10-3	TGTGCCATCAGTGAGTCTTTTCGAGGCAGAGGGGAGACCCAGTACTTC	CAISESFRGRGETQYF
many	-	TRBJ1-4	TRBV7-9	TGTGCCAGCAGCTTATCCCGCTCCCGGGAAAAACTGTTTTTT	CASSLSRSREKLFF
many	-	TRBJ2-2	TRBV2	TGTGCCAGCAGTGAAGCCTCTGGTTTCACCGGGGAGCTGTTTTTT	CASSEASGFTGELFF
few	-	TRBJ2-5	TRBV5-8	TGTGCCAGCAGCTTGGTGGGGTCATCGCTTAGAGAGACCCAGTACTTC	CASSLVGSSLRETQYF
many	TRBD1	TRBJ1-4	TRBV12-3/TRBV12-4	TGTGCCAGCAGACAAGAGGGGGCGCCTGAAAAACTGTTTTTT	CASRQEGAPEKLFF
few	-	TRBJ1-2	TRBV10-2	TGCGCCAGCAGTGAGCCGGACAGTCGTGGCTACACCTTC	CASSEPDSRGYTF
few	TRBD1	TRBJ1-1	TRBV7-8	TGTGCCAGCATCCCTCTGAACAGGGGGGAAAAAGCTTTCTTT	CASIPLNRGEKAFF
many	-	TRBJ2-7	TRBV29-1	TGCAGCGTTGTTCTGGAGGATAGCTCCTACGAGCAGTACTTC	CSVVLEDSSYEQYF
many	-	TRBJ1-1	TRBV29-1	TGCAGTGCCAAGGGGAGGGTTGAAGCTTTCTTT	CSAKGRVEAFF